This T cell receptor beta chain was found in a study of blood T cell repertoires in COVID-19. Trimming stripped 3 bases from V and 3 bases from J, with 6 bases between. CDR3 size: 13 residues. Germline assignment: CDR1 LGHDT and CDR2 YNNKEL (reference sequence). Assay: immunoSEQ multiplex PCR; the TCRdb copy retains only in-frame clones and omits some. The top ten clones hold 1.5% to 2% of a sample with approximately 360,000 clones, around 87% of them seen once. This clonotype was obtained from a man in his forties in a cohort exposed to, infected with or recovered from COVID-19 (not recorded which). The sequencing sample was made of PBMCs or T cells enriched from blood (not recorded which). This chain connects TRBV3-1 (or the pseudogene TRBV3-2) to TRBJ1-5; D gene uncertain. CDR3 loop: CASSHSYNQPQHF. CDR3 sequence (DNA): TGTGCCAGCAGCCACAGTTACAATCAGCCCCAGCATTTT.